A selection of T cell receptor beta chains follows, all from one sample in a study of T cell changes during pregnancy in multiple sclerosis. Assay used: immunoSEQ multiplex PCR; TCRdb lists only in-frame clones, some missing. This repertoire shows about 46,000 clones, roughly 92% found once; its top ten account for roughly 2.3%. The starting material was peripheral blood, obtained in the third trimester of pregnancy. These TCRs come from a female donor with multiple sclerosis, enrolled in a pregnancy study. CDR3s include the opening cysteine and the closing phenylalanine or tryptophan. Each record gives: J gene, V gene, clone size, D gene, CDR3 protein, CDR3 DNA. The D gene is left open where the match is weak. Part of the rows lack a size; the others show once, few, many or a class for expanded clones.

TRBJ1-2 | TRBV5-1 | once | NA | CASSLDSSYGYTF | TGCGCCAGCAGCTTGGACAGCTCCTATGGCTACACCTTC
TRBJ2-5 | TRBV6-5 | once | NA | CASSYRVSETQYF | TGTGCCAGCAGTTACAGAGTTTCCGAGACCCAGTACTTC
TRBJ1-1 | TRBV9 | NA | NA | CASSAPRTEVRTEAFF | TGTGCCAGCAGCGCCCCCCGGACGGAGGTTCGGACTGAAGCTTTCTTT
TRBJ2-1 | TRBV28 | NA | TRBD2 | CASSLGGRGFSEQFF | TGTGCCAGCAGTTTGGGCGGGAGAGGGTTTAGTGAGCAGTTCTTC
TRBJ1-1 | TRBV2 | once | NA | CASSEPGDTFTAFF | TGTGCCAGCAGTGAACCCGGGGACACTTTTACAGCTTTCTTT
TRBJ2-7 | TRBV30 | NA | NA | CAWTKSSYEQYF | TGTGCCTGGACCAAGAGCTCCTACGAGCAGTACTTC
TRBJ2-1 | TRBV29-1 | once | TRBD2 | CSINSGILNEQFF | TGCAGCATCAATAGCGGGATCCTCAATGAGCAGTTCTTC
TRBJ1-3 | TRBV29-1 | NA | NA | CSVVGTVDSGNTIYF | TGCAGCGTTGTCGGGACTGTTGACTCTGGAAACACCATATATTTT
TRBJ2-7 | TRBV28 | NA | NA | CASSGTPHYEQYF | TGTGCCAGCAGTGGGACACCTCACTACGAGCAGTACTTC
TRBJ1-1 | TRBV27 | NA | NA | CASSPFMGAEAFF | TGTGCCAGCAGCCCCTTTATGGGGGCCGAAGCTTTCTTT
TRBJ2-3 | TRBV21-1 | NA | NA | CASSKAVAIFPDTQYF | TGTGCCAGCAGCAAAGCCGTGGCAATCTTCCCAGATACGCAGTATTTT
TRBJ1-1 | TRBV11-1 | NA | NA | CASSPPREGLNTEAFF | TGTGCCAGCAGCCCACCCCGGGAGGGATTGAACACTGAAGCTTTCTTT
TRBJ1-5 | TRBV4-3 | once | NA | CASSQDLRQPQHF | TGCGCCAGCAGCCAAGATCTGAGGCAGCCCCAGCATTTT
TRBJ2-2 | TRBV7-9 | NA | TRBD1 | CASSARQGRNTGELFF | TGTGCCAGCAGCGCCCGACAGGGCCGTAACACCGGGGAGCTGTTTTTT
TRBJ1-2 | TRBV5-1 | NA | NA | CASSLVGPEFFTF | TGCGCCAGCAGCTTGGTGGGGCCGGAGTTCTTCACCTTC
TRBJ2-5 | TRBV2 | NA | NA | CASSVPRVKETQYF | TGTGCCAGCAGTGTTCCCCGGGTTAAGGAGACCCAGTACTTC
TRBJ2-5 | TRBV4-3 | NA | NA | CASSQDYWASVYQETQYF | TGCGCCAGCAGCCAAGACTATTGGGCTAGCGTCTACCAAGAGACCCAGTACTTC
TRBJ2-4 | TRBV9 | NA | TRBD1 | CASSVSGTGGFNIQYF | TGTGCCAGCAGCGTCTCGGGGACAGGAGGGTTCAACATTCAGTACTTC
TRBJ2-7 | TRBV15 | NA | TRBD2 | CATSRDRTSGRYEQYF | TGTGCCACCAGCAGAGATCGGACTAGCGGGCGTTACGAGCAGTACTTC
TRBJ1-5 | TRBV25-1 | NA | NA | CATSSSNQPQHF | TGTGCCACTTCGAGTAGCAATCAGCCCCAGCATTTT